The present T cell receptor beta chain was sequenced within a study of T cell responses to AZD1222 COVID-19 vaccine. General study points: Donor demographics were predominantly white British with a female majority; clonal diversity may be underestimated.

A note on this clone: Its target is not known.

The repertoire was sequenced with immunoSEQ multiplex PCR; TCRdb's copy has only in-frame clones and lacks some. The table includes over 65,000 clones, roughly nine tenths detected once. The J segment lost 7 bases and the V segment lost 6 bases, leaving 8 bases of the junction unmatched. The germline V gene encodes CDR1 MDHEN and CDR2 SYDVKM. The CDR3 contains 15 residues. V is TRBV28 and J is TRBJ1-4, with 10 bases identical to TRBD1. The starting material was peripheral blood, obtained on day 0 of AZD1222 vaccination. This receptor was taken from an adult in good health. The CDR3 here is CASSRPGQGSEKLFF. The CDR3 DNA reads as TGTGCCAGCAGCCGTCCGGGACAGGGGAGTGAAAAACTGTTTTTT.